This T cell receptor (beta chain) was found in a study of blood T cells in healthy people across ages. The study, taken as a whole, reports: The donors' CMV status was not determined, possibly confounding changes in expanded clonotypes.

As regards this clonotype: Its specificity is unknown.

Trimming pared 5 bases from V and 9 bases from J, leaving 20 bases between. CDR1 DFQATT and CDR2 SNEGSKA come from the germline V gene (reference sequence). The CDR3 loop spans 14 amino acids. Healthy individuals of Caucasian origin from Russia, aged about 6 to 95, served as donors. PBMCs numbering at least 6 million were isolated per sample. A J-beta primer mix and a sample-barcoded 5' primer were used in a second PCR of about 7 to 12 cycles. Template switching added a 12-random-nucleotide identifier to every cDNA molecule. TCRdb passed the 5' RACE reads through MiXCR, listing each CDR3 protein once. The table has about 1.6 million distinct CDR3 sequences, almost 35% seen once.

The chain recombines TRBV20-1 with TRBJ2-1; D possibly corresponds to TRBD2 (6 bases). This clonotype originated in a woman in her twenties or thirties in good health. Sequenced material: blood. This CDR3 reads CSAVPSTSITEQFF. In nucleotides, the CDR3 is TGCAGTGCTGTGCCCTCGACTAGTATCACTGAGCAGTTCTTC.